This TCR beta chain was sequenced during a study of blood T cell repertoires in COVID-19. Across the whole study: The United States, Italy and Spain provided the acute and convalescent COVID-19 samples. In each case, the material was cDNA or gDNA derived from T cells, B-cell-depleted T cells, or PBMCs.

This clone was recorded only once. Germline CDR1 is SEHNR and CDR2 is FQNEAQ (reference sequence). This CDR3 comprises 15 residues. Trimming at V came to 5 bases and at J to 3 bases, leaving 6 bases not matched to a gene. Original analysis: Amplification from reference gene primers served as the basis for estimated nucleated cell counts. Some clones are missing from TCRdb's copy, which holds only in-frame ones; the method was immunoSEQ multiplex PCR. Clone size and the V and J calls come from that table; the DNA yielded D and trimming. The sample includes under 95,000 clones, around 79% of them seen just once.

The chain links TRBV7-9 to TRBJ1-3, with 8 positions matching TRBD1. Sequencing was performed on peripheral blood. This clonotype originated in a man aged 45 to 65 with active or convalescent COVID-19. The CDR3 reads CASSPWTGIGNTIYF. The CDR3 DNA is TGTGCCAGCAGCCCATGGACAGGGATTGGAAACACCATATATTTT.